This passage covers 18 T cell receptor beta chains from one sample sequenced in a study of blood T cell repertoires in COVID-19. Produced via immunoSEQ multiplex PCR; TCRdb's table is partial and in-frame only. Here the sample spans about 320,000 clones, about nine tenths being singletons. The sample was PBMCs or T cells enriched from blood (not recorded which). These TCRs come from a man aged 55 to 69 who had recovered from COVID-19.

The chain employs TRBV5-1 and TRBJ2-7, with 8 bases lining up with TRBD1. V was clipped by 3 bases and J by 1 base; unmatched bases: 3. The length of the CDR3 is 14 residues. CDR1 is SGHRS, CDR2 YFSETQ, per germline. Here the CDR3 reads CASSSRDRSYEQYF. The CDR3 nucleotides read TGCGCCAGCAGCTCACGGGACAGGTCCTACGAGCAGTACTTC.

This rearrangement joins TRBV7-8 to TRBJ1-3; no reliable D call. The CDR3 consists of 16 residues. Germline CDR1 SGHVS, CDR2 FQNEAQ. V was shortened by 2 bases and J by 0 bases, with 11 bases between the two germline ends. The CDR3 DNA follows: TGTGCCAGCAGCTTATACATCGATCCCTCTGGAAACACCATATATTTT. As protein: CASSLYIDPSGNTIYF.

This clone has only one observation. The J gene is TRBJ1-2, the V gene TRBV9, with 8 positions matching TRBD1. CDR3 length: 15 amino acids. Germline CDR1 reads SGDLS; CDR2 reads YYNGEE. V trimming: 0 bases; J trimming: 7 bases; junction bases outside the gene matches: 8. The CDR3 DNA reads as TGTGCCAGCAGCGTAGGATCAGGGGGCGCGTTTGGCTACACCTTC. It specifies CASSVGSGGAFGYTF.

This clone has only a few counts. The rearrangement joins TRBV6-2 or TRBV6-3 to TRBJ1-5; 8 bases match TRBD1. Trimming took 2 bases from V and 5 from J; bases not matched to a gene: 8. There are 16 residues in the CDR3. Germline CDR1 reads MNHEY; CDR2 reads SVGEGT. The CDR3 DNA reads TGTGCCAGCAGTTACCCGGACAGGGCCCTAGATCAGCCCCAGCATTTT. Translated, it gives CASSYPDRALDQPQHF.

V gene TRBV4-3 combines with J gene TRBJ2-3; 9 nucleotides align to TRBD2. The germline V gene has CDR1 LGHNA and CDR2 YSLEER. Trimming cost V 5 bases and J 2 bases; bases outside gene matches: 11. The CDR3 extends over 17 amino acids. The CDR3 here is CASSTTAASGATDTQYF. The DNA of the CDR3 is TGCGCCAGCAGCACCACAGCGGCTAGCGGGGCCACAGATACGCAGTATTTT.

In DNA, the CDR3 is TGTGCCAGCAGTGACCCGACAGGCAACTATGGCTACACCTTC. Its translation is CASSDPTGNYGYTF. V and J are TRBV6-1 and TRBJ1-2; the D gene is possibly TRBD1 (6 bases). With 3 bases removed from V and 2 bases from J, the gap between germline ends came to 10 bases. Germline CDR1 and CDR2: MNHNS and SASEGT. The CDR3 has 14 amino acids.

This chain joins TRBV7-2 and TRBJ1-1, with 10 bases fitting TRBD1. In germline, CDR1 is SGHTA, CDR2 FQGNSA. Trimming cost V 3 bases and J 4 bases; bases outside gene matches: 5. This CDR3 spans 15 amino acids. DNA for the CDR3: TGTGCCAGCAGCTTGGGGACAGGGGTTTCCACTGAAGCTTTCTTT. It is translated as CASSLGTGVSTEAFF.

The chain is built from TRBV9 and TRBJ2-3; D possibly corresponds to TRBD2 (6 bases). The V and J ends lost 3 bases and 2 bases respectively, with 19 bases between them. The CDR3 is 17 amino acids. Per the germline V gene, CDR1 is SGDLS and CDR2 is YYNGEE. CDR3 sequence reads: CASSDTGLSSATDTQYF. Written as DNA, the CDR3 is TGTGCCAGCAGCGACACGGGACTCTCGTCCGCCACAGATACGCAGTATTTT.

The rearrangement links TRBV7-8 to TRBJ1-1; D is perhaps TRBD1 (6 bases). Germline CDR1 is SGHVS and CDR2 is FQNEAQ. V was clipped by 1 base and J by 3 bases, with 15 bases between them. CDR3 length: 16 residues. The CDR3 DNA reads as TGTGCCAGCAGCTTAGTTCGAAACAGGGTTGACACTGAAGCTTTCTTT. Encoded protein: CASSLVRNRVDTEAFF. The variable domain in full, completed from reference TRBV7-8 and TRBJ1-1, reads GAGVSQSPRYKVAKRGQDVALRCDPISGHVSLFWYQQALGQGPEFLTYFQNEAQLDKSGLPSDRFFAERPEGSVSTLKIQRTQQEDSAVYLCASSLVRNRVDTEAFFGQGTRLTVV.

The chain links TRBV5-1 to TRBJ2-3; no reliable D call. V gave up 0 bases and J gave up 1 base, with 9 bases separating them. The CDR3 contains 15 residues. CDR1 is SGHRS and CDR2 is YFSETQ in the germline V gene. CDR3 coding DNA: TGCGCCAGCAGCTTGGGGGTAAGCGGCACAGATACGCAGTATTTT. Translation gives CASSLGVSGTDTQYF.

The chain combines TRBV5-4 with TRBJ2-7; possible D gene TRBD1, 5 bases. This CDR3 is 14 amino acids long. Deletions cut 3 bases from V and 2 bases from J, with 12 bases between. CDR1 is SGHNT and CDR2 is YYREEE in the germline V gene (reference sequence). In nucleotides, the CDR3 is TGTGCCAGCAGCTGGGCAGGGCCACCCTACGAGCAGTACTTC. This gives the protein CASSWAGPPYEQYF.

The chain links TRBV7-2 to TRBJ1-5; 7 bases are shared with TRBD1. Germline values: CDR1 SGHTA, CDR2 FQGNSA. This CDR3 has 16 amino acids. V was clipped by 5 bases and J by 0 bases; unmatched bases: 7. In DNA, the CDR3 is TGTGCCAGCAGCCAAGGGACAGCCTATAGCAATCAGCCCCAGCATTTT. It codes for CASSQGTAYSNQPQHF.

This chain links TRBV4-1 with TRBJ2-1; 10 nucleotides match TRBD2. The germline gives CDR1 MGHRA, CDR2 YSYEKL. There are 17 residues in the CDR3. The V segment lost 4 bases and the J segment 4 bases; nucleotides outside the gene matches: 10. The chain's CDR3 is CASSLKLAGSGYNEQFF. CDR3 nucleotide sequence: TGCGCCAGCAGCCTTAAACTAGCGGGATCTGGTTACAATGAGCAGTTCTTC.

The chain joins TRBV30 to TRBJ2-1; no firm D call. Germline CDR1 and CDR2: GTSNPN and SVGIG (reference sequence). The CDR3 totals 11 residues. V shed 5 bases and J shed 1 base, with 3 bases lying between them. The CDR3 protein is CAWASYNEQFF. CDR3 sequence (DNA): TGTGCCTGGGCGTCCTACAATGAGCAGTTCTTC. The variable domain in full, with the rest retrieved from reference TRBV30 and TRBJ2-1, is SQTIHQWPATLVQPVGSPLSLECTVEGTSNPNLYWYRQAAGRGLQLLFYSVGIGQISSEVPQNLSASRPQDRQFILSSKKLLLSDSGFYLCAWASYNEQFFGPGTRLTVL.

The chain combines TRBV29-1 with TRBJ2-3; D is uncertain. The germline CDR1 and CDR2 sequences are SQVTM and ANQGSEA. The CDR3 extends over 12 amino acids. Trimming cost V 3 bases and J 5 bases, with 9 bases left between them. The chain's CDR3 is CSVDESGDTQYF. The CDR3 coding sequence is TGCAGCGTTGATGAGTCAGGAGATACGCAGTATTTT.

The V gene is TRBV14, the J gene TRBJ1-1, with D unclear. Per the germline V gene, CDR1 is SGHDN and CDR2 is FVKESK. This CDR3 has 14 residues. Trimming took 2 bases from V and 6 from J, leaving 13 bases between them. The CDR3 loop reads CASSQRGSVAEAFF. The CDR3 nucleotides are TGTGCCAGCAGCCAACGAGGGAGTGTGGCTGAAGCTTTCTTT.

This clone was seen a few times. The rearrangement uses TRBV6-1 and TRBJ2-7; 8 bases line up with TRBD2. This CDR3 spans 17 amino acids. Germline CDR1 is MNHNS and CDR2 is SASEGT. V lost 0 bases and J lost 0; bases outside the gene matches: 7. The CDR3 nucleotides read TGTGCCAGCAGTGAAGCCTTGAGGAGCGGGAGCTCCTACGAGCAGTACTTC. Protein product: CASSEALRSGSSYEQYF.

This CDR3 is CASSPGIFRAGANVLTF. CDR3 sequence (DNA): TGTGCCAGCAGCCCAGGGATTTTTAGGGCTGGGGCCAACGTCCTGACTTTC. The rearrangement uses TRBV5-6 and TRBJ2-6; TRBD1 is a possible D gene (5 bases). CDR1 and CDR2 (germline): SGHDT, YYEEEE. The germline V and J ends were trimmed by 4 bases and 2 bases, with 16 bases remaining between them. This CDR3 is built from 17 residues. The complete variable domain, with remaining parts taken from reference TRBV5-6 and TRBJ2-6, reads DAGVTQSPTHLIKTRGQQVTLRCSPKSGHDTVSWYQQALGQGPQFIFQYYEEEERQRGNFPDRFSGHQFPNYSSELNVNALLLGDSALYLCASSPGIFRAGANVLTFGAGSRLTVL.